The 15 T cell receptor beta chains given below trace back to one sample, sequenced in a study of beta chain features in type 1 diabetes. The sequenced template was cDNA made from the entire isolated RNA. The protocol was immunoSEQ multiplex PCR, while the TCRdb copy is restricted to in-frame clones and leaves out a portion. The table shows approximately 330,000 clones, with 8% to 13% occurring only once. Source material: naive CD4+ T cells from blood. All receptors derive from a woman aged 25 to 45 in good health.

CDR3 sequence (DNA): TGTGCCAGCAGGCAGAGCGGGAATCTCTACAATGAGCAGTTCTTC. Translation: CASRQSGNLYNEQFF. V gene TRBV6-5 combines with J gene TRBJ2-1; 7 nucleotides match TRBD2. This CDR3 has 15 amino acids. After removal of 6 bases from V and 3 bases from J, the junction contained 8 bases not matched to a gene. CDR1 and CDR2 from the germline V gene are MNHEY and SVGAGI.

On this clone: Additional DNA sequences in this sample encode the identical CDR3. The chain has TRBV19 and TRBJ1-5, with D tentatively TRBD1 (5 bases). Germline CDR1 is LNHDA and CDR2 is SQIVND (reference sequence). The CDR3 is made up of 13 amino acids. V lost 6 bases, J lost 0 bases, and 6 bases lay in between. This chain's CDR3 is CASSRDSNQPQHF. The CDR3 region has the DNA TGTGCCAGTAGCAGGGATAGCAATCAGCCCCAGCATTTT.

The V call is TRBV2, the J call TRBJ1-5; D is uncertain. V was shortened by 8 bases and J by 3 bases, with 11 bases between the two germline ends. Germline V gene lookup returns CDR1 SNHLY and CDR2 FYNNEI. The CDR3 covers 13 residues. This CDR3 is CASLQSHNQPQHF. CDR3 in DNA: TGTGCCAGCTTACAGAGCCACAATCAGCCCCAGCATTTT.

The chain couples TRBV5-1 to TRBJ2-3, with TRBD2 matching 14 bases. Germline lookup yields CDR1 SGHRS and CDR2 YFSETQ. V lost 1 base to trimming and J lost 0 bases; unmatched junction nucleotides: 13. This CDR3 spans 21 amino acids. CDR3 sequence reads: CASSLPRRTSGRPKSTDTQYF. The CDR3 coding sequence is TGCGCCAGCAGCTTGCCGCGCCGGACTAGCGGGAGGCCCAAAAGCACAGATACGCAGTATTTT.

This sequence joins TRBV2 and TRBJ2-7; D is undetermined. Trimming pared 2 bases from V and 4 bases from J, leaving 6 bases between. This CDR3 is built from 12 residues. Germline assignment: CDR1 SNHLY and CDR2 FYNNEI. Written as DNA, the CDR3 is TGTGCCAGCAGTGAAAACGGGTACGAGCAGTACTTC. It translates to CASSENGYEQYF.

The sample holds a few counts of this clone. The chain joins TRBV30 to TRBJ1-1; 7 nucleotides match TRBD1. V lost 6 bases, J lost 7 bases, and 5 bases stayed unmatched. Germline V gives CDR1 GTSNPN, CDR2 SVGIG (reference sequence). This CDR3 has 11 residues. For the CDR3, the DNA is TGTGCCTGTGACAGGGTGATTGAAGCTTTCTTT. The encoded protein is CACDRVIEAFF.

The genes are TRBV30 and TRBJ2-2; TRBD2 matches 14 bases. Germline V gene lookup returns CDR1 GTSNPN and CDR2 SVGIG (reference sequence). V lost 3 bases, J lost 6 bases, and 3 bases stayed unmatched. The length of the CDR3 is 15 residues. This CDR3 reads CAWRGLAGGSGELFF. Written as DNA, the CDR3 is TGTGCCTGGAGAGGACTAGCGGGAGGTTCCGGGGAGCTGTTTTTT.

The chain has TRBV7-3 and TRBJ1-2, with 7 bases aligning to TRBD1. V lost 5 bases to trimming and J lost 2 bases; unmatched junction nucleotides: 5. The CDR3 consists of 14 residues. CDR1 and CDR2 from the germline V gene are SGHTA and FQGTGA. In DNA form, the CDR3 reads TGTGCCAGCAGCATCTTACAGGGGAACTATGGCTACACCTTC. It specifies CASSILQGNYGYTF.

The chain recombines TRBV19 with TRBJ1-4, with no clear D. Trimming pared 4 bases from V and 8 bases from J, leaving 17 bases between. Per germline, CDR1 LNHDA and CDR2 SQIVND (reference sequence). CDR3 length equals 15 residues. CDR3 coding DNA: TGTGCCAGTAGTACATTACCGCGGATTTCGGAAAAACTGTTTTTT. This sequence encodes CASSTLPRISEKLFF. Variable domain in full (rest from reference TRBV19 and TRBJ1-4): DGGITQSPKYLFRKEGQNVTLSCEQNLNHDAMYWYRQDPGQGLRLIYYSQIVNDFQKGDIAEGYSVSREKKESFPLTVTSAQKNPTAFYLCASSTLPRISEKLFFGSGTQLSVL.

CDR3 DNA sequence: TGCGCCAGCAGCCCACAGGGGGAAGAGACCCAGTACTTC. Its protein is CASSPQGEETQYF. The chain employs TRBV5-1 and TRBJ2-5, with 8 positions matching TRBD1. The germline V gene encodes CDR1 SGHRS and CDR2 YFSETQ. This CDR3 contains 13 residues. V trimming: 4 bases; J trimming: 3 bases; junction bases outside the gene matches: 2.

The chain recombines TRBV29-1 with TRBJ2-7, with TRBD1 identical over 7 bases. Trimming at V came to 6 bases and at J to 2 bases, leaving 7 bases not matched to a gene. Germline V gives CDR1 SQVTM, CDR2 ANQGSEA. The CDR3 has 13 residues. CDR3 bases: TGCAGCGTATCCCACACAGGGGCCTACGAGCAGTACTTC. Its protein is CSVSHTGAYEQYF.

The chain links TRBV2 to TRBJ2-5; the match to TRBD1 covers 8 bases. The V gene end was trimmed by 4 bases and the J gene end by 5 bases; junction bases not matched to a gene: 9. Germline V lookup: CDR1 SNHLY, CDR2 FYNNEI. This CDR3 region has 15 residues. Here the CDR3 reads CASSVQGVSTETQYF. The CDR3 nucleotides read TGTGCCAGCAGTGTACAGGGGGTTAGCACGGAGACCCAGTACTTC.

The chain uses TRBV7-2 and TRBJ2-5, with 9 bases aligning to TRBD1. Losses at the gene ends were 5 bases for V and 6 bases for J; bases not matched to a gene: 7. CDR1 and CDR2 (germline): SGHTA, FQGNSA. The CDR3 has 14 amino acids. The CDR3 region has the DNA TGTGCCAGCAGCGAACAGGGGGCGAGGAAGACCCAGTACTTC. Protein: CASSEQGARKTQYF.

CDR3 sequence: CASSLGTGQNYGYTF. The CDR3 DNA follows: TGTGCCAGCTCACTCGGAACCGGACAGAACTATGGCTACACCTTC. The rearrangement joins TRBV18 to TRBJ1-2, with D perhaps matching TRBD1 (6 bases). The V end was cut by 4 bases, the J end by 2 bases, with 14 bases between. The CDR3 is 15 amino acids. CDR1 and CDR2 (germline): KGHSH, LQKENI.

This clone appeared a few times. The chain joins TRBV29-1 to TRBJ2-1; D remains ambiguous. This CDR3 has 12 amino acids. CDR1 and CDR2 (germline): SQVTM, ANQGSEA. The V gene lost 7 bases and the J gene lost 5 bases, with 12 bases spanning the gap. The CDR3 DNA is TGCAGCGCCCTGAACACCAACAATGAGCAGTTCTTC. The encoded protein is CSALNTNNEQFF.